This T cell receptor (beta chain) derives from a study of cytomegalovirus exposure and HLA in healthy donors. Study-level points and caveats: A missense variant in DCLRE1C was later tied to TCR beta V- and J-gene trimming. A previous analysis found most TCR beta V segments productive roughly 87% or roughly 30% of the time. Reportedly, HLA-A and HLA-B alleles of most subjects were accurately predicted from TCR beta. Altogether, some 160 TCR beta chains were recorded as cytomegalovirus-associated.

13 Jbeta primers and 60 Vbeta primers were used for the PCR. Assay: immunoSEQ multiplex PCR; the TCRdb copy retains only in-frame clones and omits some. The sample holds around 200,000 clones, less than 80% seen once. The junction had 4 bases not matched to a gene; V was cut back by 6 bases and J by 0 bases. The CDR3 is 14 residues long. Germline CDR1 is MNHNY and CDR2 is SVGAGI (reference sequence). As to this clone: Its antigen is unknown.

The J gene is TRBJ2-5, the V gene TRBV6-6; 7 bases map to TRBD1. The source material was PBMCs. The TCR originated in a man aged 40-49 years in good health and CMV-seronegative. Here the CDR3 reads CASSKDRYQETQYF. The CDR3 DNA follows: TGTGCCAGCAGCAAGGACAGGTACCAAGAGACCCAGTACTTC.